This TCR beta chain was captured by sequencing in a study of OX40 agonist ivuxolimab in advanced cancers. Looking at the study overall: Patients achieving partial responses numbered three: one hepatocellular carcinoma case and two cutaneous melanoma cases. Study findings and constraints: At 0.1-3.0 mg/kg, partial responders had clonal expansion among the lowest observed. Expanded clones were, on average, more numerous among CD8+ T cells than CD4+.

The CDR3 is 18 residues long. A note on this clone: Its matching antigen is unknown.

The table came from immunoSEQ multiplex PCR; TCRdb's copy has only in-frame clones and leaves some out. The data contain some 66,000 clones, 85% of them singletons. The sequence came from an adult with an advanced solid tumor such as melanoma, head and neck, liver or kidney cancer. The J gene is TRBJ2-4, the V gene TRBV21-1; the D call of TRBD1 is as the table states it, not checked on the DNA. TRBV21-1 constitutes a pseudogene. The sample here was CD4+ or CD8+ T cells sorted from blood, taken in a trial of the OX40 agonist ivuxolimab. CDR3 amino acids: CASSKEEGDRGHQNIQYF. Written as DNA, the CDR3 is TGTGCCAGCAGCAAAGAAGAGGGTGACAGGGGGCACCAAAACATTCAGTACTTC.